This T cell receptor (beta chain) was sequenced for a study of blood T cell repertoires in COVID-19. Across the whole study: COVID-19 samples, acute and convalescent, were from the United States, Italy and Spain. T cells, B-cell-depleted T cells, or PBMCs provided the cDNA or gDNA that served as material.

The length of the CDR3 is 13 residues. Losses at the gene ends were 4 bases for V and 2 bases for J; bases not matched to a gene: 0. Germline lookup yields CDR1 ENHRY and CDR2 SYGVKD. Method: immunoSEQ multiplex PCR; TCRdb's copy keeps in-frame clones and lacks some. Of hundreds of thousands of clones in the sample, more than 75% were seen once. Assignment of participants to cohorts was predicated upon participant-reported clinical history. Two negative PCRs, clearance, or symptom resolution had been documented for recovered Cohort 3 donors. This TCR was recovered from a woman aged 45 to 65 who had recovered from COVID-19. The V call is TRBV10-3, the J call TRBJ2-5, with 8 bases fitting TRBD1. Source material: PBMCs or T cells enriched from blood (not recorded which). For the CDR3, the DNA is TGTGCCATCAGTGGACAGGGGCAAGAGACCCAGTACTTC. Its translation is CAISGQGQETQYF.